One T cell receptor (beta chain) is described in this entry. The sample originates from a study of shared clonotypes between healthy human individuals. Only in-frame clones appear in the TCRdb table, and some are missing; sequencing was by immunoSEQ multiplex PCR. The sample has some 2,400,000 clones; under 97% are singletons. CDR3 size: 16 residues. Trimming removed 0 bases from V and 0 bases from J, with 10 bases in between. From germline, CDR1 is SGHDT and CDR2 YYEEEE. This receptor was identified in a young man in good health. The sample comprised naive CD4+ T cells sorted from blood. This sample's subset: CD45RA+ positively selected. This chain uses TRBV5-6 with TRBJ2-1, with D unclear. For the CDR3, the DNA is TGTGCCAGCAGCTTGGAATGGGCTAGCTCCTACAATGAGCAGTTCTTC. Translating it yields CASSLEWASSYNEQFF.